The next 18 T cell receptor beta chains were all read from a single sample in a study of T cell responses to AZD1222 COVID-19 vaccine. Repertoires were generated with immunoSEQ multiplex PCR, while TCRdb's copy carries only in-frame clones and drops some. The sample contains 50,000 to 65,000 clones, around 90% of which appear only once. This sample comprised peripheral blood, obtained on day 0 of AZD1222 vaccination. These receptors all come from an adult in good health.

J is TRBJ1-4 and V is TRBV5-1; D is undetermined. CDR1 is SGHRS and CDR2 is YFSETQ in the germline V gene. Trimming stripped 1 base from V and 7 bases from J, with 11 bases between. This CDR3 spans 14 amino acids. The CDR3 loop is CASSLTQGTEKLFF. The CDR3 DNA reads as TGCGCCAGCAGCTTGACCCAAGGTACTGAAAAACTGTTTTTT. Combining the CDR3 with reference TRBV5-1 and TRBJ1-4 gives the whole variable domain KAGVTQTPRYLIKTRGQQVTLSCSPISGHRSVSWYQQTPGQGLQFLFEYFSETQRNKGNFPGRFSGRQFSNSRSEMNVSTLELGDSALYLCASSLTQGTEKLFFGSGTQLSVL.

This rearrangement joins TRBV19 to TRBJ2-7; D is unclear. The V and J ends lost 3 bases and 3 bases respectively, with 15 bases between them. The CDR3 contains 15 residues. From germline, CDR1 is LNHDA and CDR2 SQIVND (reference sequence). The CDR3 is CASSMGWRPYYEQYF. Written as DNA, the CDR3 is TGTGCCAGTAGTATGGGATGGCGTCCATACTACGAGCAGTACTTC.

Turning to this clone: The sample holds other DNA sequences that translate to the same CDR3. The rearrangement joins TRBV2 to TRBJ2-5; perhaps TRBD1 as D (5 bases). CDR3 length equals 14 residues. Germline CDR1 is SNHLY and CDR2 is FYNNEI. The germline V and J ends were trimmed by 4 bases and 1 base, with 10 bases remaining between them. Here the CDR3 DNA reads TGTGCCAGCAGTGGAAGGGGTGCCCAAGAGACCCAGTACTTC. This sequence encodes CASSGRGAQETQYF.

The gene calls are TRBV7-2 and TRBJ1-5; TRBD1 might be the D (6 bases). Trimming shortened V by 5 bases and J by 9 bases, and 17 bases separated the two germline ends. This CDR3 has 14 amino acids. CDR1 and CDR2 (germline): SGHTA, FQGNSA. CDR3 in amino acids: CASSQGIPQRPQHF. Written as DNA, the CDR3 is TGTGCCAGCAGCCAGGGGATCCCACAGAGGCCCCAGCATTTT.

This clone has only one observation. The J gene is TRBJ1-2, the V gene TRBV29-1; a possible D gene is TRBD1 (6 bases). Trimming removed 7 bases at V and 3 bases at J, with 15 bases between. The germline CDR1 and CDR2 sequences are SQVTM and ANQGSEA. This CDR3 contains 13 residues. CDR3 DNA: TGCAGCGCCGGACAGAGATCTCACTATGGCTACACCTTC. Its translation: CSAGQRSHYGYTF.

This chain uses TRBV15 with TRBJ2-1, with 10 bases that match TRBD2. Unmatched junction bases numbered 9, after V lost 0 bases and J lost 4 bases. The CDR3 sequence is 18 residues long. Germline assignment: CDR1 LNHNV and CDR2 YYDKDF (reference sequence). CDR3: CATSRDKASGGPYNEQFF. The CDR3 DNA reads as TGTGCCACCAGCAGAGATAAAGCTAGCGGGGGTCCATACAATGAGCAGTTCTTC.

This clone has a single count. The V call is TRBV5-8, the J call TRBJ1-5, with D uncertain. Germline V CDR1 and CDR2: SGHTS, YDEGEE. V lost 0 bases, J lost 0 bases, and 7 bases lay in between. This CDR3 spans 15 amino acids. The CDR3, as DNA: TGTGCCAGCAGCTTGGCCGGGTATAGCAATCAGCCCCAGCATTTT. Encoded protein: CASSLAGYSNQPQHF.

The gene calls are TRBV4-1 and TRBJ2-2; the match to TRBD2 covers 9 bases. Trimming took 3 bases from V and 4 from J; bases not matched to a gene: 6. This CDR3 contains 16 residues. The germline V gene has CDR1 MGHRA and CDR2 YSYEKL. In nucleotides, the CDR3 is TGCGCCAGCAGCCAGGGGCAGCGGGGGGTCACCGGGGAGCTGTTTTTT. It specifies CASSQGQRGVTGELFF.

The chain uses TRBV3-1 (or the pseudogene TRBV3-2) and TRBJ2-2; TRBD2 matches at 12 bases. Germline loops: CDR1 LGHDT, CDR2 YNNKEL (reference sequence). This CDR3 has 15 residues. After removal of 4 bases from V and 5 bases from J, the junction contained 2 bases not matched to a gene. For the CDR3, the DNA is TGTGCCAGCAGCCGACTAGCGGGGGTGACCGGGGAGCTGTTTTTT. It translates to CASSRLAGVTGELFF.

V and J are TRBV18 and TRBJ1-3; possibly TRBD1 for D (5 bases). V was cut by 3 bases and J by 2 bases, with 11 bases left in between. The CDR3 totals 15 residues. CDR1 is KGHSH, CDR2 LQKENI, per germline. The CDR3 region has the DNA TGTGCCAGCTCACCCCAGGGCACCACTGGAAACACCATATATTTT. It translates to CASSPQGTTGNTIYF.

CDR3 loop: CASSSSGASYEQYF. The DNA for the CDR3 is TGCGCCAGCAGCTCTAGCGGAGCCTCCTACGAGCAGTACTTC. The V gene is TRBV5-1, the J gene TRBJ2-7, with TRBD2 matching over 7 bases. Trimming cost V 3 bases and J 0 bases; bases outside gene matches: 3. The germline CDR1 and CDR2 sequences are SGHRS and YFSETQ. This CDR3 contains 14 residues.

By share, this clone counts as medium-sized. The rearrangement links TRBV29-1 to TRBJ2-7; tentative D call: TRBD2 (5 bases). Per germline, CDR1 SQVTM and CDR2 ANQGSEA. V shed 4 bases and J shed 1 base, with 11 bases lying between them. The CDR3 is 13 amino acids. This CDR3 reads CSVVEGISYEQYF. For the CDR3, the DNA is TGCAGCGTTGTCGAGGGCATATCCTACGAGCAGTACTTC.

This clone has only a few counts. One junction end does not reproduce the germline sequence, and a read error may be involved. The rearrangement uses TRBV19 and TRBJ1-6; D unresolved. The CDR3 runs to 14 residues. Germline lookup yields CDR1 LNHDA and CDR2 SQIVND (reference sequence). CDR3 sequence (DNA): TGTGCCAGTGGTATTACGGCATTTAATTCACCCCTCCACTTT. Encoded protein: CASGITAFNSPLHF. Using reference TRBV19 and TRBJ1-6 for the parts outside the CDR3, the full variable domain is DGGITQSPKYLFRKEGQNVTLSCEQNLNHDAMYWYRQDPGQGLRLIYYSQIVNDFQKGDIAEGYSVSREKKESFPLTVTSAQKNPTAFYLCASGITAFNSPLHFGNGTRLTVT.

This chain links TRBV30 with TRBJ2-1; 9 nucleotides line up with TRBD2. The CDR3 is 14 amino acids. Germline CDR1 and CDR2: GTSNPN and SVGIG (reference sequence). The V gene end was trimmed by 2 bases and the J gene end by 7 bases; junction bases not matched to a gene: 6. The CDR3 protein is CAWSSGGGANEQFF. CDR3 DNA: TGTGCCTGGAGTTCTGGCGGGGGGGCTAATGAGCAGTTCTTC.

The CDR3 here is CASSVSGGGYTF. The CDR3, as DNA: TGTGCCAGCAGCGTTAGCGGGGGTGGCTACACCTTC. V gene TRBV9 combines with J gene TRBJ1-2, with D maybe TRBD1 (5 bases). Germline loops: CDR1 SGDLS, CDR2 YYNGEE. Trimming left V 2 bases short and J 7 bases short, with 9 bases between. This CDR3 is 12 amino acids long. Together with reference TRBV9 and TRBJ1-2, the CDR3 gives the full variable domain: DSGVTQTPKHLITATGQRVTLRCSPRSGDLSVYWYQQSLDQGLQFLIQYYNGEERAKGNILERFSAQQFPDLHSELNLSSLELGDSALYFCASSVSGGGYTFGSGTRLTVV.

The chain is built from TRBV5-4 and TRBJ2-7; D is unclear. There are 14 residues in the CDR3. Germline V gene data show CDR1 as SGHNT and CDR2 as YYREEE (reference sequence). V was pared by 0 bases and J by 6 bases, with 13 bases between. CDR3 in amino acids: CASSLGGRGREQYF. CDR3 nucleotide sequence: TGTGCCAGCAGCTTGGGAGGCAGAGGCCGCGAGCAGTACTTC. Looking up the rest from reference TRBV5-4 and TRBJ2-7 gives the full variable domain: ETGVTQSPTHLIKTRGQQVTLRCSSQSGHNTVSWYQQALGQGPQFIFQYYREEENGRGNFPPRFSGLQFPNYSSELNVNALELDDSALYLCASSLGGRGREQYFGPGTRLTVT.

The chain couples TRBV2 to TRBJ2-1; 9 bases align to TRBD2. This CDR3 comprises 15 residues. Per germline, CDR1 SNHLY and CDR2 FYNNEI. Trimming removed 8 bases from V and 7 bases from J; junction bases left unmatched: 12. CDR3 nucleotides: TGTGCCAGCCTGGCTAGCGGGGATACTTGGAATGAGCAGTTCTTC. Translating gives CASLASGDTWNEQFF. Full variable domain (missing parts from reference TRBV2 and TRBJ2-1): EPEVTQTPSHQVTQMGQEVILRCVPISNHLYFYWYRQILGQKVEFLVSFYNNEISEKSEIFDDQFSVERPDGSNFTLKIRSTKLEDSAMYFCASLASGDTWNEQFFGPGTRLTVL.

The rearrangement joins TRBV12-5 to TRBJ1-4; 7 nucleotides agree with TRBD1. The V gene end was trimmed by 6 bases and the J gene end by 7 bases; junction bases not matched to a gene: 14. The CDR3 runs 16 residues. The germline V gene has CDR1 LGHNT and CDR2 FRNRAP. The CDR3, as DNA: TGTGCTAGTGGGTCCACACGACAGGGTTTTGGTGAAAAACTGTTTTTT. This codes for CASGSTRQGFGEKLFF.